The 20 T cell receptor beta chains presented below share a single source sample, sequenced in a study of blood T cell repertoires in COVID-19. Assay: immunoSEQ multiplex PCR; the TCRdb copy retains only in-frame clones and omits some. The sample contains some 100,000 clones, approximately 90% of which appear only once. The sequenced sample was peripheral blood. Receptors were obtained from a man in his forties or fifties with active COVID-19.

The count of this clone is one. J is TRBJ2-1 and V is TRBV5-1; D may be TRBD2 (6 bases). The V gene's germline CDR1 is SGHRS and CDR2 YFSETQ. The CDR3 is 13 amino acids. Trimming removed 5 bases at V and 8 bases at J, with 14 bases between. CDR3 amino acids: CASSGGGRDEQFF. CDR3 coding DNA: TGCGCCAGCAGTGGGGGAGGTAGGGATGAGCAGTTCTTC.

V and J are TRBV25-1 and TRBJ1-2; weak D call: TRBD1 (6 bases). The CDR3 contains 13 residues. V lost 1 base and J lost 4, with 7 bases in between. Germline values: CDR1 MGHDK, CDR2 SYGVNS. Written as DNA, the CDR3 is TGTGCCAGCAGTGAATTGGACAGCTATGGCTACACCTTC. It codes for CASSELDSYGYTF.

The CDR3 DNA follows: TGTGCCAGCTCACCGGCAGGCGGGCTCGCTAATGAAAAACTGTTTTTT. Its protein is CASSPAGGLANEKLFF. This chain joins TRBV18 and TRBJ1-4; D is ambiguous. This CDR3 is 16 amino acids long. The germline CDR1 and CDR2 sequences are KGHSH and LQKENI. V lost 3 bases and J lost 3, with 14 bases in between.

The rearrangement uses TRBV14 and TRBJ2-7, with 8 bases identical to TRBD2. The V gene's germline CDR1 is SGHDN and CDR2 FVKESK. V shed 4 bases, J shed 7 bases, and the junction held 15 bases outside the gene matches. This CDR3 region has 16 residues. Here the CDR3 reads CASSPSGGLGRREQYV. Written as DNA, the CDR3 is TGTGCCAGCAGCCCCTCCGGGGGACTAGGTCGCCGGGAGCAGTACGTC.

The gene calls are TRBV7-2 and TRBJ2-2, with 8 positions matching TRBD1. The CDR3 is 13 amino acids. Germline V CDR1 and CDR2: SGHTA, FQGNSA. J gave up 9 bases and V 7 bases, and 7 bases lay outside the gene matches. The CDR3 DNA reads TGTGCCAGCAATCGTGACAGGGGCCGGGAGCTGTTTTTT. Residues: CASNRDRGRELFF. Full variable domain (missing parts from reference TRBV7-2 and TRBJ2-2): GAGVSQSPSNKVTEKGKDVELRCDPISGHTALYWYRQSLGQGLEFLIYFQGNSAPDKSGLPSDRFSAERTGGSVSTLTIQRTQQEDSAVYLCASNRDRGRELFFGEGSRLTVL.

The chain uses TRBV2 and TRBJ2-5; 12 bases map to TRBD1. V dropped 7 bases and J dropped 4; count of bases not matched to a gene: 4. The germline gives CDR1 SNHLY, CDR2 FYNNEI. CDR3 length equals 14 residues. Here the CDR3 DNA reads TGTGCCAGCAACCGGGACAGGGGGCCAGAGACCCAGTACTTC. It yields the protein CASNRDRGPETQYF.

The count of this clone is one. The chain carries TRBV2 and TRBJ1-5; TRBD1 matches at 9 bases. V shed 8 bases and J 3 bases; nucleotides not matched to a gene: 5. Germline lookup yields CDR1 SNHLY and CDR2 FYNNEI. This CDR3 has 14 residues. The CDR3 DNA follows: TGTGCCAGCCCAACAGGGGGCCACAATCAGCCCCAGCATTTT. It codes for CASPTGGHNQPQHF.

V is TRBV9 and J is TRBJ1-1; tentatively, D is TRBD1 (6 bases). CDR1 and CDR2 from the germline V gene are SGDLS and YYNGEE. This CDR3 has 15 residues. The V gene lost 1 base and the J gene lost 5 bases, with 15 bases spanning the gap. As DNA, the CDR3 is TGTGCCAGCAGCGTATCGGTACAGGGTGGGACTGAAGCTTTCTTT. This codes for CASSVSVQGGTEAFF. Looking up the rest from reference TRBV9 and TRBJ1-1 gives the full variable domain: DSGVTQTPKHLITATGQRVTLRCSPRSGDLSVYWYQQSLDQGLQFLIQYYNGEERAKGNILERFSAQQFPDLHSELNLSSLELGDSALYFCASSVSVQGGTEAFFGQGTRLTVV.

The chain recombines TRBV12-3 or TRBV12-4 with TRBJ2-7; a weak D match, TRBD1 (5 bases). This CDR3 is 13 amino acids long. V was cut by 4 bases and J by 0 bases, with 7 bases left in between. CDR3 DNA: TGTGCCAGCAGTTCCGACAGCTCCTACGAGCAGTACTTC. Translation gives CASSSDSSYEQYF.

The genes are TRBV7-9 and TRBJ1-1, with 8 bases that match TRBD1. This CDR3 comprises 14 residues. CDR1 and CDR2 from the germline V gene are SEHNR and FQNEAQ (reference sequence). J was trimmed by 10 bases and V by 4 bases; bases with no gene match: 11. The DNA of the CDR3 is TGTGCCAGCAGCTCCCTCAGGGGGCCGGCCGGAGCTTTCTTT. The encoded protein is CASSSLRGPAGAFF.

The chain has TRBV19 and TRBJ1-5; 8 bases match TRBD1. V lost 9 bases to trimming and J lost 7 bases; unmatched junction nucleotides: 8. Germline-derived CDR1 and CDR2 are LNHDA and SQIVND (reference sequence). The CDR3 consists of 13 residues. CDR3 nucleotide sequence: TGTGCCAGCAAAACAGGGGGTGGGCAGCCCCAGCATTTT. Protein: CASKTGGGQPQHF. Combining the CDR3 with reference TRBV19 and TRBJ1-5 gives the whole variable domain DGGITQSPKYLFRKEGQNVTLSCEQNLNHDAMYWYRQDPGQGLRLIYYSQIVNDFQKGDIAEGYSVSREKKESFPLTVTSAQKNPTAFYLCASKTGGGQPQHFGDGTRLSIL.

This chain links TRBV3-1 (or the pseudogene TRBV3-2) with TRBJ2-5, with TRBD2 matching 7 bases. CDR1 is LGHDT and CDR2 is YNNKEL in the germline V gene (reference sequence). Trimming removed 1 base from V and 3 bases from J; junction bases left unmatched: 8. There are 16 residues in the CDR3. The CDR3 reads CASSQAGAGDEETQYF. CDR3 DNA sequence: TGTGCCAGCAGCCAAGCTGGGGCGGGGGATGAAGAGACCCAGTACTTC.

The chain has TRBV11-2 and TRBJ2-1; 11 bases agree with TRBD2. The CDR3 runs 14 residues. CDR1 and CDR2 (germline): SGHAT, FQNNGV. J lost 7 bases, V lost 2 bases, and 1 base had no gene match. The CDR3 here is CASSLTSGRNEQFF. The CDR3 DNA is TGTGCCAGCAGCTTAACTAGCGGGAGAAATGAGCAGTTCTTC.

This chain uses TRBV2 with TRBJ2-2; the D is unclear. CDR1 and CDR2 (germline): SNHLY, FYNNEI. There are 15 residues in the CDR3. V was pared by 6 bases and J by 5 bases, with 16 bases between. The CDR3 nucleotides are TGTGCCAGCAGCCTAACCGACCCCGGGACCGGGGAGCTGTTTTTT. Residues: CASSLTDPGTGELFF.

This clone was seen a handful of times. The genes are TRBV6-5 and TRBJ1-1; the D is unclear. Germline-derived CDR1 and CDR2 are MNHEY and SVGAGI. The CDR3 runs 14 residues. The ends were cut back, 6 bases at V and 1 base at J, with 12 bases in the middle. CDR3 DNA sequence: TGTGCCAGCAGATTTGACCCGGGGAACACTGAAGCTTTCTTT. This sequence encodes CASRFDPGNTEAFF.

This rearrangement joins TRBV5-8 to TRBJ2-1; 7 bases match TRBD2. Germline V CDR1 and CDR2: SGHTS, YDEGEE. Trimming cost V 5 bases and J 3 bases; bases outside gene matches: 8. The CDR3 is made up of 15 amino acids. DNA for the CDR3: TGTGCCAGCAGACGTTCGGGACTAAACTACAATGAGCAGTTCTTC. This translates into CASRRSGLNYNEQFF.

This sequence joins TRBV27 and TRBJ1-2, with 10 bases lining up with TRBD1. This CDR3 is built from 15 residues. Germline V gene sequence: CDR1 MNHEY, CDR2 SMNVEV (reference sequence). The trim removed 3 bases at V and 2 bases at J, leaving 3 bases unmatched. The CDR3 DNA reads as TGTGCCAGCAGTTTCAAGGGACAGGGGAACTATGGCTACACCTTC. Protein: CASSFKGQGNYGYTF.

This chain connects TRBV5-1 to TRBJ1-1; possible D gene TRBD1, 6 bases. Germline lookup yields CDR1 SGHRS and CDR2 YFSETQ. The CDR3 runs 14 residues. V was trimmed by 4 bases and J by 2 bases, leaving 12 bases between them. CDR3: CASSRTGYNTEAFF. In DNA, the CDR3 is TGCGCCAGCAGCCGTACAGGGTATAACACTGAAGCTTTCTTT.

This rearrangement joins TRBV9 to TRBJ1-3, with 10 bases fitting TRBD1. V was clipped by 3 bases and J by 2 bases; unmatched bases: 11. Germline CDR1 is SGDLS and CDR2 is YYNGEE. CDR3 length: 18 amino acids. This CDR3 reads CASSARWTGGRPGNTIYF. DNA for the CDR3: TGTGCCAGCAGCGCTAGATGGACAGGGGGACGTCCTGGAAACACCATATATTTT.

The chain uses TRBV20-1 and TRBJ1-2; D ambiguous. V lost 5 bases and J 5 bases, leaving 9 bases between the germline ends. The CDR3 covers 11 residues. Per the germline V gene, CDR1 is DFQATT and CDR2 is SNEGSKA (reference sequence). CDR3 DNA: TGCAGTGCTTTGAACTTATATGGCTACACCTTC. Residues: CSALNLYGYTF.